This T cell receptor beta chain was identified during a study of naive and memory T cell subsets. Study-level points and caveats: The power law exponent of TCR abundance differed between naive and memory cells. Naive repertoires, especially CD8, held a few larger clonotypes, possibly memory cells re-expressing CD45RA.

CMV status came from CD4+ IFNgamma after overnight CMV lysate stimulation. Cells stained for CD3, CD4, CD8, CD45RA, CD27 and viability were sorted into four CD45RA/CD27 subsets. Germline lookup yields CDR1 MNHNS and CDR2 SASEGT. V trimming: 7 bases; J trimming: 9 bases; junction bases outside the gene matches: 6. There are 13 residues in the CDR3. With regard to this clonotype: Its matching antigen is unknown.

Two oligonucleotides, mixed equimolar, formed the beta constant-region primer covering TRBC1 and TRBC2. Four rounds of PCR amplified the ligated cDNA using nested alpha and beta constant-region primers plus SP2. A 12-nucleotide UMI and the SP2 primer were added to the cDNA 3' end by oligonucleotide ligation. TCRdb re-analysed the UMI-ligation and nested PCR reads in MiXCR, keeping a single row per CDR3 protein. The sample lists tens of thousands of distinct CDR3 sequences; 11% were seen once. The J gene is TRBJ2-1, the V gene TRBV6-1, with TRBD2 identical over 10 bases. The material sequenced was naive CD4+ T cells from blood. The clonotype was recovered from a human donor in good health. The CDR3 spells CASTESGGGEQFF. CDR3 nucleotide sequence: TGTGCCAGCACCGAAAGCGGGGGGGGTGAGCAGTTCTTC.